This entry features one TCR beta chain sequence. As processed by the authors: Researchers report that nucleated cell counts were estimated from reference gene primer amplification. The repertoire was sequenced with immunoSEQ multiplex PCR; TCRdb's copy has only in-frame clones and lacks some. The DNA gave D and trimming, while V, J and clone size come from that table. This table has 140,000 to 150,000 clones, 88% appearing once. The sample comes from a study of blood T cell repertoires in COVID-19. Study context: PBMCs, B-cell-depleted T cells, or T cells provided the cDNA or gDNA that made up the material.

Sequencing used peripheral blood. The receptor was derived from a man aged 65-85 years with acute or convalescent COVID-19.

Here the CDR3 DNA reads TGTGCCAGCAGTTTAGCGGTCCAGTCAGCCAAAAACATTCAGTACTTC. This gives the protein CASSLAVQSAKNIQYF. The J gene is TRBJ2-4, the V gene TRBV27; no clear D gene. The CDR3 is 16 residues long. The germline CDR1 and CDR2 sequences are MNHEY and SMNVEV (reference sequence). The V end was cut by 2 bases, the J end by 0 bases, with 11 bases between.